These 24 T cell receptor beta chains share one sample of origin, sequenced in a study of high-grade serous ovarian cancer treatment subgroups. Tumor samples were taken before definitive surgery or chemotherapy. Assay used: immunoSEQ multiplex PCR; TCRdb lists only in-frame clones, some missing. The repertoire includes approximately 40,000 clones, over 60% of them detected once, and approximately 3.1% sits in the top ten. The specimen sequenced was tumor tissue. Source of these receptors: a human donor with high-grade serous ovarian cancer.

This chain uses TRBV11-2 with TRBJ2-6; the D gene is possibly TRBD2 (5 bases). In germline, CDR1 is SGHAT, CDR2 FQNNGV. CDR3 length: 15 amino acids. V lost 11 bases and J 1 base, leaving 15 bases between the germline ends. The CDR3 protein is CAVSGEGSGANVLTF. In DNA, the CDR3 is TGTGCCGTATCTGGAGAGGGATCTGGGGCCAACGTCCTGACTTTC. The complete variable domain, with remaining parts taken from reference TRBV11-2 and TRBJ2-6, reads EAGVAQSPRYKIIEKRQSVAFWCNPISGHATLYWYQQILGQGPKLLIQFQNNGVVDDSQLPKDRFSAERLKGVDSTLKIQPAKLEDSAVYLCAVSGEGSGANVLTFGAGSRLTVL.

In its sample, this clone was seen a few times. The chain joins TRBV7-6 to TRBJ1-2, with 9 bases fitting TRBD1. Germline loops: CDR1 SGHVS, CDR2 FNYEAQ. The length of the CDR3 is 15 residues. V shed 5 bases and J 5 bases; nucleotides not matched to a gene: 9. This chain's CDR3 is CASSPRDRELYGYTF. The CDR3, as DNA: TGTGCCAGCAGCCCCCGGGACAGGGAGCTTTATGGCTACACCTTC.

The chain is built from TRBV25-1 and TRBJ1-1; 7 nucleotides align to TRBD1. The CDR3 spans 13 residues. J was trimmed by 11 bases and V by 4 bases; bases with no gene match: 10. In germline, CDR1 is MGHDK, CDR2 SYGVNS. The CDR3 DNA follows: TGTGCCAGCAGTGGAAACAGGGGCGAGGGTGCTTTCTTT. This codes for CASSGNRGEGAFF.

The chain is built from TRBV5-6 and TRBJ2-5, with 9 bases lining up with TRBD2. J gave up 7 bases and V 2 bases, and 15 bases lay outside the gene matches. Germline V CDR1 and CDR2: SGHDT, YYEEEE. The CDR3 consists of 17 residues. The DNA for the CDR3 is TGTGCCAGCAGCTTCGGCCCAGCGGGAGGAGGAGCGGGGACCCAGTACTTC. It specifies CASSFGPAGGGAGTQYF.

This chain connects TRBV9 to TRBJ2-7; no definite D call. The ends were cut back, 0 bases at V and 3 bases at J, with 10 bases in the middle. Germline values: CDR1 SGDLS, CDR2 YYNGEE. The CDR3 extends over 14 amino acids. The CDR3 region is CASSVDGEDYEQYF. Here the CDR3 DNA reads TGTGCCAGCAGCGTAGACGGAGAAGACTACGAGCAGTACTTC.

This clone occurred once. The DNA of the CDR3 is TGTGCCAGCAGTGGAGGCGGGACCCATCGGGCGGAGACCCAGTACTTC. Translating it yields CASSGGGTHRAETQYF. V gene TRBV6-1 combines with J gene TRBJ2-5; tentatively, D is TRBD2 (6 bases). The CDR3 length is 16 residues. Trimming shortened V by 4 bases and J by 5 bases, and 20 bases separated the two germline ends. Germline assignment: CDR1 MNHNS and CDR2 SASEGT.

In DNA, the CDR3 is TGTGCCAGCAGCTTCGATGCTGGAGTTGGGGAGCTGTTTTTT. It translates to CASSFDAGVGELFF. The genes are TRBV7-3 and TRBJ2-2; D is ambiguous. The CDR3 runs 14 residues. In germline, CDR1 is SGHTA, CDR2 FQGTGA. The ends were cut back, 3 bases at V and 8 bases at J, with 13 bases in the middle.

This clone was observed a handful of times. This rearrangement joins TRBV18 to TRBJ2-5; tentatively, D is TRBD1 (6 bases). The V and J ends lost 3 bases and 4 bases respectively, with 15 bases between them. Germline assignment: CDR1 KGHSH and CDR2 LQKENI. This CDR3 region has 15 residues. The CDR3 reads CASSPTGPQGETQYF. The CDR3 region has the DNA TGTGCCAGCTCACCGACGGGGCCACAGGGAGAGACCCAGTACTTC. Full variable domain (outside the CDR3, taken from reference TRBV18 and TRBJ2-5): NAGVMQNPRHLVRRRGQEARLRCSPMKGHSHVYWYRQLPEEGLKFMVYLQKENIIDESGMPKERFSAEFPKEGPSILRIQQVVRGDSAAYFCASSPTGPQGETQYFGPGTRLLVL.

This rearrangement joins TRBV18 to TRBJ1-5; no firm D call. V was shortened by 6 bases and J by 5 bases, with 11 bases between the two germline ends. Germline V gene lookup returns CDR1 KGHSH and CDR2 LQKENI. CDR3 size: 13 residues. The CDR3 spells CASSQQAYQPQHF. CDR3 DNA: TGTGCCAGCTCCCAGCAGGCCTATCAGCCCCAGCATTTT. The entire variable domain, with the rest obtained from reference TRBV18 and TRBJ1-5, is as follows: NAGVMQNPRHLVRRRGQEARLRCSPMKGHSHVYWYRQLPEEGLKFMVYLQKENIIDESGMPKERFSAEFPKEGPSILRIQQVVRGDSAAYFCASSQQAYQPQHFGDGTRLSIL.

V usage is TRBV7-2 and J usage is TRBJ1-1; perhaps TRBD1 as D (6 bases). CDR3 length: 14 amino acids. V dropped 5 bases and J dropped 10 bases, with 20 bases sitting between them. CDR1 and CDR2 (germline): SGHTA, FQGNSA. The CDR3 here is CASSGVAGVGVAFF. The CDR3 DNA is TGTGCCAGCAGCGGAGTCGCAGGGGTGGGTGTAGCTTTCTTT.

In its sample, this clone was seen once. The J gene is TRBJ2-5, the V gene TRBV5-1, with D unresolved. In germline, CDR1 is SGHRS, CDR2 YFSETQ. Trimming removed 4 bases from V and 2 bases from J, with 3 bases in between. The CDR3 totals 11 residues. Here the CDR3 reads CASSRQETQYF. DNA for the CDR3: TGCGCCAGCAGCCGGCAAGAGACCCAGTACTTC. The complete variable domain, with remaining parts taken from reference TRBV5-1 and TRBJ2-5, reads KAGVTQTPRYLIKTRGQQVTLSCSPISGHRSVSWYQQTPGQGLQFLFEYFSETQRNKGNFPGRFSGRQFSNSRSEMNVSTLELGDSALYLCASSRQETQYFGPGTRLLVL.

J is TRBJ2-4 and V is TRBV5-4; a possible D gene is TRBD1 (6 bases). The ends were cut back, 4 bases at V and 0 bases at J, with 14 bases in the middle. The CDR3 covers 16 residues. Germline-derived CDR1 and CDR2 are SGHNT and YYREEE (reference sequence). For the CDR3, the DNA is TGTGCCAGCAGCCCAGGACAGTCGCTAGCCAAAAACATTCAGTACTTC. This gives the protein CASSPGQSLAKNIQYF.

The chain carries TRBV10-3 and TRBJ2-7; possible D gene TRBD1, 6 bases. The CDR3 runs 14 residues. CDR1 is ENHRY and CDR2 is SYGVKD in the germline V gene. Trimming shortened V by 4 bases and J by 4 bases, and 14 bases separated the two germline ends. The CDR3 DNA reads TGTGCCATCAGTGCCCCGGGACAACCTTACGAGCAGTACTTC. Translated, it gives CAISAPGQPYEQYF.

The rearrangement joins TRBV7-2 to TRBJ1-2, with D possibly matching TRBD1 (5 bases). V lost 5 bases to trimming and J lost 4 bases, with 23 bases between them. Germline CDR1 and CDR2: SGHTA and FQGNSA. The CDR3 extends over 17 amino acids. CDR3 bases: TGTGCCAGCAGCGTACCGGGATGGGGGTTTGCTTCCTATGGCTACACCTTC. Residues: CASSVPGWGFASYGYTF.

The chain combines TRBV21-1 with TRBJ1-2. TRBV21-1 represents a pseudogene. The CDR3 extends over 17 amino acids. In DNA form, the CDR3 reads TGTGCCAGCAGCAAAGCGAAAACCCCGAGGAGGGACTATGGCTACACCTTC. Its protein is CASSKAKTPRRDYGYTF.

The V call is TRBV4-1, the J call TRBJ2-7; D is ambiguous. V was cut by 0 bases and J by 6 bases, with 15 bases left in between. The germline V gene has CDR1 MGHRA and CDR2 YSYEKL. CDR3 length: 15 amino acids. CDR3 bases: TGCGCCAGCAGCCAAGAACTCAACTCGTTACGCGAGCAGTACTTC. Translated, it gives CASSQELNSLREQYF.

This chain links TRBV7-5 with TRBJ1-5; the D call in the table, TRBD1, was not verified against the DNA. TRBV7-5 is annotated as a pseudogene. The CDR3 length is 15 residues. DNA for the CDR3: TGTGTCAGAAGCCCGGGACAGGGGAACGATCAGCCCCAGCATTTT. It encodes CVRSPGQGNDQPQHF.

In DNA, the CDR3 is TGCGCCAGCAGCTTGGACTCTGGAGGGTACTCCGGCTACACCTTC. Amino acids: CASSLDSGGYSGYTF. The rearrangement joins TRBV5-1 to TRBJ1-2; D unresolved. Deletions cut 0 bases from V and 8 bases from J, with 17 bases between. This CDR3 contains 15 residues. Germline CDR1 and CDR2: SGHRS and YFSETQ.

The rearrangement uses TRBV11-2 and TRBJ2-2; a weak D match, TRBD2 (6 bases). V was cut by 5 bases and J by 0 bases, with 10 bases left in between. The CDR3 runs 15 residues. The germline V gene has CDR1 SGHAT and CDR2 FQNNGV. The CDR3 DNA sequence: TGTGCCAGCAGCCCCCTAGCGACGAACACCGGGGAGCTGTTTTTT. It translates to CASSPLATNTGELFF.

V usage is TRBV19 and J usage is TRBJ2-1; D remains ambiguous. V lost 6 bases to trimming and J lost 8 bases, with 14 bases between them. This CDR3 spans 13 amino acids. CDR1 is LNHDA and CDR2 is SQIVND in the germline V gene (reference sequence). CDR3 region: CASSFRTDDEQFF. CDR3 sequence (DNA): TGTGCCAGTAGCTTCCGGACGGACGATGAGCAGTTCTTC.

The chain employs TRBV9 and TRBJ1-5; 7 bases are shared with TRBD1. The CDR3 is made up of 16 amino acids. Germline trimming cut 1 base from V and 6 bases from J; bases unmatched to any gene: 10. The V gene's germline CDR1 is SGDLS and CDR2 YYNGEE. This chain's CDR3 is CASSVIGLRGRQPQHF. DNA for the CDR3: TGTGCCAGCAGCGTAATAGGCCTTAGGGGGCGTCAGCCCCAGCATTTT.

This rearrangement joins TRBV4-1 to TRBJ2-1; a possible D gene is TRBD2 (6 bases). The V and J ends lost 1 base and 10 bases respectively, with 14 bases between them. This CDR3 has 14 residues. Germline CDR1 reads MGHRA; CDR2 reads YSYEKL. CDR3 sequence: CASSQGLTSSEQFF. CDR3 sequence (DNA): TGCGCCAGCAGCCAAGGCCTTACTAGCAGCGAGCAGTTCTTC.

This sequence joins TRBV5-6 and TRBJ2-5; the match to TRBD2 covers 10 bases. The junction had 15 bases not matched to a gene; V was cut back by 5 bases and J by 11 bases. This CDR3 has 15 residues. Per the germline V gene, CDR1 is SGHDT and CDR2 is YYEEEE. The CDR3 protein is CASSLGLAAGRGQYF. CDR3 coding DNA: TGTGCCAGCAGTCTTGGACTAGCGGCCGGGCGGGGGCAGTACTTC.

This chain joins TRBV27 and TRBJ2-6; either TRBD1 or TRBD2 may supply D (7 bases each). This CDR3 region has 17 residues. Trimming cost V 10 bases and J 0 bases, with 19 bases left between them. Germline CDR1 MNHEY, CDR2 SMNVEV (reference sequence). The CDR3 sequence is CATGGIPGGSGANVLTF. In DNA, the CDR3 is TGTGCCACCGGGGGGATCCCAGGGGGCTCTGGGGCCAACGTCCTGACTTTC. Full variable domain (missing parts from reference TRBV27 and TRBJ2-6): EAQVTQNPRYLITVTGKKLTVTCSQNMNHEYMSWYRQDPGLGLRQIYYSMNVEVTDKGDVPEGYKVSRKEKRNFPLILESPSPNQTSLYFCATGGIPGGSGANVLTFGAGSRLTVL.